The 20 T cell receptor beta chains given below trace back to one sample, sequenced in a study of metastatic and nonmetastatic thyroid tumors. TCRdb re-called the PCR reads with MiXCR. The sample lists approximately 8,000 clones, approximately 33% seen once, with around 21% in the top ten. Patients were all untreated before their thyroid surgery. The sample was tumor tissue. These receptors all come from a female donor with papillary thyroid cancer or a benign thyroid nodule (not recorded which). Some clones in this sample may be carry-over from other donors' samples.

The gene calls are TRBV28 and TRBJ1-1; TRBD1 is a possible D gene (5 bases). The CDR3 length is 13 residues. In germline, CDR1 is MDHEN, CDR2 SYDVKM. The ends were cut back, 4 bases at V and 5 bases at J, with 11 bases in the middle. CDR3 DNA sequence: TGTGCCAGCAGTTACCCTCAGGGAACTGAAGCTTTCTTT. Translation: CASSYPQGTEAFF.

CDR3 DNA sequence: TGCGCCAGCAGCTTGAGCCCAGTCCGCGTAATCGATACGCAGTATTTT. Protein: CASSLSPVRVIDTQYF. The V call is TRBV5-1, the J call TRBJ2-3; D unresolved. This CDR3 has 16 amino acids. Trimming took off 1 base at V and 6 bases at J, with 18 bases between the two ends. Germline V gene lookup returns CDR1 SGHRS and CDR2 YFSETQ.

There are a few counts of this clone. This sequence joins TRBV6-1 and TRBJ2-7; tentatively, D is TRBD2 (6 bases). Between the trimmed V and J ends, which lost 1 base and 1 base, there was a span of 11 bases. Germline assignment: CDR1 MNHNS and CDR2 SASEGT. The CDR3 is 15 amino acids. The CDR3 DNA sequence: TGTGCCAGCAGTGAAGACTCCGGGGGATCCTACGAGCAGTACTTC. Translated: CASSEDSGGSYEQYF.

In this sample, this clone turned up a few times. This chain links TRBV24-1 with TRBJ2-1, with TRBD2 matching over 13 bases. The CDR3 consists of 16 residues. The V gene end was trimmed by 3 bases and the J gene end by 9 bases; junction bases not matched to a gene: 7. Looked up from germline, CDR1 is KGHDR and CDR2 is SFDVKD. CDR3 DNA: TGTGCCACCAGTGATGTGGGACTAGCGGGACTATCTGAGCAGTTCTTC. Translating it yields CATSDVGLAGLSEQFF.

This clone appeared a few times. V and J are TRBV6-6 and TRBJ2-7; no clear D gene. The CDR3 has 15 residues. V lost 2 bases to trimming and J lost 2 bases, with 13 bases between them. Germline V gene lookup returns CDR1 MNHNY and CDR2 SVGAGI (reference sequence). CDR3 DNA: TGTGCCAGCAGTTACCTAACGGTCAGGCCCTACGAGCAGTACTTC. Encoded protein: CASSYLTVRPYEQYF.

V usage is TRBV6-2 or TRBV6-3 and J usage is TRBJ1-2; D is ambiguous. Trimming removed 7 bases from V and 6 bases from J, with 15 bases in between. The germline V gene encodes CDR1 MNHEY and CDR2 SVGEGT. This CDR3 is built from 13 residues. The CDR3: CASKKIGIHGYTF. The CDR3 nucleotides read TGTGCCAGCAAAAAAATAGGGATTCATGGCTACACCTTC.

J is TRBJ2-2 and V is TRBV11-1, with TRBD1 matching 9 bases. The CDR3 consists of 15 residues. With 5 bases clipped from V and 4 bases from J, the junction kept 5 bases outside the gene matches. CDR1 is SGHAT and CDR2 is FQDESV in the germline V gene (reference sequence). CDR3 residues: CASSPSDRGTGELFF. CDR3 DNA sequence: TGTGCCAGCAGCCCCTCGGACAGGGGCACCGGGGAGCTGTTTTTT. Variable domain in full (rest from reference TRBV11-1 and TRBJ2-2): EAEVAQSPRYKITEKSQAVAFWCDPISGHATLYWYRQILGQGPELLVQFQDESVVDDSQLPKDRFSAERLKGVDSTLKIQPAELGDSAMYLCASSPSDRGTGELFFGEGSRLTVL.

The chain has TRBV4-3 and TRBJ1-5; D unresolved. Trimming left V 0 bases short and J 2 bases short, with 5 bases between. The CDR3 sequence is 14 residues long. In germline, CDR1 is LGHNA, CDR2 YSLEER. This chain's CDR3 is CASSQDPGNQPQHF. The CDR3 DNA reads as TGCGCCAGCAGCCAAGATCCGGGCAATCAGCCCCAGCATTTT.

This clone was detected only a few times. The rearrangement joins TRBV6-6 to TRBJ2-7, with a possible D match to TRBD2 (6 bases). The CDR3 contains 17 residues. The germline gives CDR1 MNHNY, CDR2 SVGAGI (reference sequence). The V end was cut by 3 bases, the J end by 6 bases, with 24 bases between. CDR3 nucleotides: TGTGCCAGCAGTTATTTAGTCTCCAGCGGGCCGAGGGTCGAGCAGTACTTC. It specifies CASSYLVSSGPRVEQYF.

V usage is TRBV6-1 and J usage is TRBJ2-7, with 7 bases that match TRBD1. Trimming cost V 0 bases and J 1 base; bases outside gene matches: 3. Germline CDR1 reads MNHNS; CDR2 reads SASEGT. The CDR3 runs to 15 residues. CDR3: CASSEAWDRSYEQYF. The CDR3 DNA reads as TGTGCCAGCAGTGAAGCCTGGGACAGATCCTACGAGCAGTACTTC.

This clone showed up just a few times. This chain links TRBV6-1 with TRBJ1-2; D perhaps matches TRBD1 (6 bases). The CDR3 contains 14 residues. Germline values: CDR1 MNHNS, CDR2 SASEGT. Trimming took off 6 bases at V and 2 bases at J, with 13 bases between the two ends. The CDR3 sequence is CASSQLGGNYGYTF. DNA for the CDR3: TGTGCCAGCAGCCAACTTGGGGGCAACTATGGCTACACCTTC.

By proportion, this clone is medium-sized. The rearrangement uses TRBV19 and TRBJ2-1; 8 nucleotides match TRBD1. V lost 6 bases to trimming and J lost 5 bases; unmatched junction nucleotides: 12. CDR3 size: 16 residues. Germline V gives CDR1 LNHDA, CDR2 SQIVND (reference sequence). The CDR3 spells CASRLNGQGGHNEQFF. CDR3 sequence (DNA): TGTGCCAGTAGACTAAATGGACAGGGTGGCCACAATGAGCAGTTCTTC.

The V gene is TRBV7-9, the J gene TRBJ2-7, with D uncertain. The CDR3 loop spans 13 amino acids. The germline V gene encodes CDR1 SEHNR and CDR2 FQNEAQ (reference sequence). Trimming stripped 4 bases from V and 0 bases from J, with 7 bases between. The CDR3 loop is CASSSEDSYEQYF. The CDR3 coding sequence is TGTGCCAGCAGCTCTGAAGACTCCTACGAGCAGTACTTC. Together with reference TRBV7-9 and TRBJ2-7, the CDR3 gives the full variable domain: DTGVSQNPRHKITKRGQNVTFRCDPISEHNRLYWYRQTLGQGPEFLTYFQNEAQLEKSRLLSDRFSAERPKGSFSTLEIQRTEQGDSAMYLCASSSEDSYEQYFGPGTRLTVT.

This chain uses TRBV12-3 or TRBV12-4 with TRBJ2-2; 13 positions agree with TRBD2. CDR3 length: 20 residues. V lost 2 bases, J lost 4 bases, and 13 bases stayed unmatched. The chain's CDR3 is CASSLLPGTSGTSFTGELFF. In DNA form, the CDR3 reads TGTGCCAGCAGTTTACTACCCGGGACTAGCGGGACCTCATTCACCGGGGAGCTGTTTTTT.

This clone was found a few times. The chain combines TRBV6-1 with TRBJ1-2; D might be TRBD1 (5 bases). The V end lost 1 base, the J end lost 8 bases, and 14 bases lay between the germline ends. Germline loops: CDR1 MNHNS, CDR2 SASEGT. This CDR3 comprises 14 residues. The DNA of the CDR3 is TGTGCCAGCAGTGAAGTGTGGGACGCCGGGGGCTACACCTTC. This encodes CASSEVWDAGGYTF.

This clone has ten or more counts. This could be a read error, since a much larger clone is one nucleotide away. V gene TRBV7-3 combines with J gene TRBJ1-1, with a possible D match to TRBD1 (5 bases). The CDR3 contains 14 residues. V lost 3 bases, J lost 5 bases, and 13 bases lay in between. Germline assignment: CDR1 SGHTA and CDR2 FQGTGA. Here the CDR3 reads CASSFMTVPTEAFF. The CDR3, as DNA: TGTGCCAGCAGCTTCATGACAGTGCCGACTGAAGCTTTCTTT.

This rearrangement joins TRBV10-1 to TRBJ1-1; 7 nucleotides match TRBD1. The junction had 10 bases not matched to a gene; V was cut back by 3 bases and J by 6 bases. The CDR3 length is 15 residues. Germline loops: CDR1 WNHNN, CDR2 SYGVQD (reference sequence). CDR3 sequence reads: CASSDSMDRRSEAFF. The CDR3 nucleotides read TGCGCCAGCAGTGACTCAATGGACAGGAGATCTGAAGCTTTCTTT.

CDR3: CASSEGTTRMNEQFF. The CDR3 nucleotides read TGCGCCAGCAGTGAAGGGACTACGCGAATGAATGAGCAGTTCTTC. V and J are TRBV10-1 and TRBJ2-1; 7 nucleotides agree with TRBD2. CDR1 and CDR2 from the germline V gene are WNHNN and SYGVQD (reference sequence). CDR3 length equals 15 residues. The V segment lost 3 bases and the J segment 7 bases; nucleotides outside the gene matches: 9.

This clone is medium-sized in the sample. The CDR3 coding sequence is TGTGCCACCAGTGATCCGGGACAGGGGGCTGTAAATGAGCAGTTCTTC. This codes for CATSDPGQGAVNEQFF. This chain connects TRBV24-1 to TRBJ2-1; 12 bases align to TRBD1. Germline V lookup: CDR1 KGHDR, CDR2 SFDVKD. With V trimmed by 3 bases and J by 7 bases, 6 bases remained unmatched. This CDR3 region has 16 residues.

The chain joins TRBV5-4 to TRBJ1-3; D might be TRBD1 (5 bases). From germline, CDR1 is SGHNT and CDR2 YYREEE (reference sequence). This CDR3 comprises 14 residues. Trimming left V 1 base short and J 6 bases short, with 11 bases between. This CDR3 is CASSLRDGLNTIYF. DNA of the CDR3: TGTGCCAGCAGCTTGCGGGACGGTCTAAACACCATATATTTT.